The T cell receptor beta chain under discussion was sequenced for a study of cytomegalovirus exposure and HLA in healthy donors. Germline-derived CDR1 and CDR2 are SGHTA and FQGNSA. V lost 5 bases and J lost 4; bases outside the gene matches: 11. The CDR3 is 16 amino acids. Donors came from a validation cohort of about 120 subjects, distinct from the first 666-subject cohort. The sample holds a few counts of this clone. Clones were read by immunoSEQ multiplex PCR, and TCRdb kept only the in-frame ones, dropping some. Of roughly 67,000 clones listed, around 93% are singletons. This receptor was obtained from a man aged 18 to 30 in good health and CMV-seronegative. V gene TRBV7-2 combines with J gene TRBJ1-2, with 9 nucleotides matching TRBD1. The sequenced sample was PBMCs. CDR3 nucleotide sequence: TGTGCCAGCAGCCCCTCAAGGGGGACAGGGTCCTATGGCTACACCTTC. Its protein product is CASSPSRGTGSYGYTF.